This TCR beta chain was profiled in a study of T cells in Graves' hyperthyroidism and ophthalmopathy. The source material, RNA transcripts, was used to amplify TCR beta CDR3 regions. A set of HTBI primers served as the primers for a first-round RT-PCR of the TCR CDR3. TCRdb ran MiXCR on the multiplex PCR reads and lists one entry per CDR3 protein. The table lists about 59,000 distinct CDR3 sequences, approximately 53% of them singletons, with approximately 3.4% in the top ten. With duration under 3 months, ophthalmopathy was active: Clinical Activity Score at least 3, NOSPECS at least 4. Any patient presenting with uncontrolled infection, other autoimmune disease, pregnancy or lactation was left out. The specimen was blood. The receptor comes from a woman in her sixties or seventies with Graves' ophthalmopathy.

The CDR3 is CASSYGREATPTDTQYF. Here the CDR3 DNA reads TGTGCCAGCAGCTACGGTCGTGAGGCAACTCCCACAGATACGCAGTATTTT. The chain employs TRBV7-6 and TRBJ2-3; D not resolved. Trimming took off 4 bases at V and 2 bases at J, with 19 bases between the two ends. The germline gives CDR1 SGHVS, CDR2 FNYEAQ. The CDR3 sequence is 17 residues long.